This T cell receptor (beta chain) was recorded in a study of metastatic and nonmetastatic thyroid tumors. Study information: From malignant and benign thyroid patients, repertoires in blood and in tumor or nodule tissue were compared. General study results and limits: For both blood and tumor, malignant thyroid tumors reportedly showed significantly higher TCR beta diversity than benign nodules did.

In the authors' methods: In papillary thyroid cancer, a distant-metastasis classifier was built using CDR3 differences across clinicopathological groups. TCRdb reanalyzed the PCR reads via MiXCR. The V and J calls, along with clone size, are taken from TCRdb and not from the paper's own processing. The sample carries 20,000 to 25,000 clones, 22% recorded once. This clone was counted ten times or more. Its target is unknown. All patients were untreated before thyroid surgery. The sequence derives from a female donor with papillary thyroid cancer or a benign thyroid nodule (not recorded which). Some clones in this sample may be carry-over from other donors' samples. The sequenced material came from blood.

CDR3 nucleotide sequence: TGTGCCTGGGGGGATGTCGGGGCCAAAAACATTCAGTACTTC. The encoded protein is CAWGDVGAKNIQYF. The chain recombines TRBV30 with TRBJ2-4; D gene unclear. V shed 5 bases and J shed 1 base, with 12 bases lying between them. Germline values: CDR1 GTSNPN, CDR2 SVGIG (reference sequence). The length of the CDR3 is 14 residues.